This T cell receptor (beta chain) was identified in a study of T-cell memory formation after mild COVID-19. The CDR3 totals 16 residues. Looked up from germline, CDR1 is SGHDN and CDR2 is FVKESK. Trimming cost V 0 bases and J 3 bases; bases outside gene matches: 6. TCRdb independently ran MiXCR on the 5' RACE reads; one entry per CDR3 protein. The table lists around 320,000 distinct CDR3 sequences, over 25% of them singletons. This clonotype was sampled from an adult woman who had mild COVID-19 (a few samples of this study predate the infection). Cell type and time point are not known. The sample consisted of PBMCs or a T cell subset sorted from them (not recorded which). The V and J genes are TRBV14 and TRBJ2-7, with TRBD2 matching over 9 bases. CDR3 nucleotide sequence: TGTGCCAGCAGCCAAGAGGGGACTAGCTTCGACTACGAGCAGTACTTC. Encoded protein: CASSQEGTSFDYEQYF.